The present entry profiles one T cell receptor (beta chain) with its context. Antigen specificity is unknown. The CDR3 runs 12 residues. The V and J ends lost 0 bases and 9 bases respectively, with 8 bases between them. Looked up from germline, CDR1 is MNHNY and CDR2 is SVGAGI (reference sequence). The entry originates in a study of OX40 agonist ivuxolimab in advanced cancers. Across the study: Enrollees could have had prior anti-PD-1, anti-PD-L1 or anti-CTLA-4 therapy, which 30% to 50% had received. Study-wide points: In a subset of nonresponders, normalized T-cell clonal expansion was also low.

Libraries were prepared by immunoSEQ multiplex PCR; TCRdb keeps only in-frame clonotypes and omits some of them. Among more than 55,000 clones listed, about 80% were seen once. Exclusion applied to patients with autoimmune disease history or systemic immunosuppression. The sampling schedule covered blood at baseline, cycle 4 day 1, and cycle 7 day 1. The clonotype originates from an adult with an advanced solid tumor such as melanoma, head and neck, liver or kidney cancer. This chain uses TRBV6-6 with TRBJ2-5; D gene uncertain. The sample consisted of CD4+ or CD8+ T cells sorted from blood, taken in a trial of the OX40 agonist ivuxolimab. In nucleotides, the CDR3 is TGTGCCAGCAGTTACTCGATAGGCCCCCAGTACTTC. It is translated as CASSYSIGPQYF.